The 7 T cell receptor beta chains below all came from one sample that was sequenced in a study of shared clonotypes between healthy human individuals. Profiled with immunoSEQ multiplex PCR; TCRdb holds only in-frame clones, not every one. The sample contains approximately 2,000,000 clones, 80% to 95% of which appear only once. As defined, naive CD8 cells were CD45RO-negative and positively selected for CCR7, with terminally differentiated effector memory CD45RA+ cells excluded. Material for sequencing was naive CD8+ T cells from PBMCs. Receptors originate from a man younger than 35 in good health. Some clones in this sample may be carry-over from other donors' samples.

This chain links TRBV10-3 with TRBJ2-7; 16 bases fit TRBD2. Trimming cost V 2 bases and J 2 bases; bases outside gene matches: 0. CDR3 length: 16 residues. Per germline, CDR1 ENHRY and CDR2 SYGVKD. Here the CDR3 DNA reads TGTGCCATCAGTGAGGGGACTAGCGGGGGGGCCTACGAGCAGTACTTC. Residues: CAISEGTSGGAYEQYF.

The J gene is TRBJ2-7, the V gene TRBV9, with 9 positions matching TRBD2. CDR3 length: 15 amino acids. CDR1 is SGDLS and CDR2 is YYNGEE in the germline V gene. Germline trimming cut 3 bases from V and 5 bases from J; bases unmatched to any gene: 9. The CDR3 DNA reads TGTGCCAGCAGCGGATCAGCGGGAGGCTTCCACGAGCAGTACTTC. Its translation is CASSGSAGGFHEQYF.

V is TRBV4-1 and J is TRBJ2-5; D is unclear. The CDR3 has 13 amino acids. Germline V CDR1 and CDR2: MGHRA, YSYEKL. The ends were cut back, 5 bases at V and 5 bases at J, with 12 bases in the middle. The CDR3 DNA reads TGCGCCAGCAGCGAAGGACCCCGGGAGACCCAGTACTTC. Residues: CASSEGPRETQYF.

The J gene is TRBJ2-7, the V gene TRBV5-1, with D perhaps given as TRBD1 or TRBD2 (6 bases each). CDR1 and CDR2 (germline): SGHRS, YFSETQ. The CDR3 length is 15 residues. V was shortened by 0 bases and J by 3 bases, with 13 bases between the two germline ends. In DNA, the CDR3 is TGCGCCAGCAGCTTGGCTGGGGGGCAGGACTACGAGCAGTACTTC. Translating gives CASSLAGGQDYEQYF.

Details on this clone: The same CDR3 is also encoded by other DNA sequences in this sample. The chain carries TRBV27 and TRBJ1-1; D perhaps matches TRBD1 (5 bases). V was cut by 8 bases and J by 2 bases, with 6 bases left in between. Per the germline V gene, CDR1 is MNHEY and CDR2 is SMNVEV (reference sequence). CDR3 size: 11 residues. The CDR3 coding sequence is TGTGCCAGCCGGACAAACACTGAAGCTTTCTTT. Its translation is CASRTNTEAFF.

The chain recombines TRBV19 with TRBJ2-7; TRBD2 matches at 7 bases. CDR1 LNHDA and CDR2 SQIVND come from the germline V gene (reference sequence). This CDR3 has 15 amino acids. Trimming took 2 bases from V and 0 from J; bases not matched to a gene: 4. DNA of the CDR3: TGTGCCAGTAGTATATATGGGGAGGGCTCCTACGAGCAGTACTTC. Encoded protein: CASSIYGEGSYEQYF.

The J gene is TRBJ2-1, the V gene TRBV4-1; TRBD2 aligns across 8 bases. Germline CDR1 and CDR2: MGHRA and YSYEKL. CDR3 length: 17 amino acids. Losses at the gene ends were 0 bases for V and 6 bases for J; bases not matched to a gene: 10. The CDR3 is CASSQDGASGRFNEQFF. The CDR3 nucleotides read TGCGCCAGCAGCCAAGATGGAGCAAGCGGGAGATTCAATGAGCAGTTCTTC.